These 25 T cell receptor beta chains were sequenced from one sample in a study of PD-1 blockade in classical Hodgkin lymphoma (dated by TCRdb to 2019 to 2021). Taken with the paper, the label for time point translates to: cycle 1 day 1 (C1D1), immediately before nivolumab initiation. Every trial patient had relapsed following autologous stem cell transplantation, and prior brentuximab vedotin exposure was what differed among cohorts A, B and C. Library creation used the immunoSEQ multiplex PCR assay. TCRdb took this table from immuneACCESS and kept in-frame rearrangements with V and J called. Such tables lack part of the clones; where checked against another copy, unresolved V genes explain under half of the gap, and the rest is unexplained. A total of about 61,000 clones appear in this sample, approximately 90% of them only once. The ten biggest clones cover 15% of the sample. The material was peripheral blood mononuclear cells (PBMCs), obtained at baseline. The receptors were sampled from a human donor with classical Hodgkin lymphoma.

This clone was counted once. The gene calls are TRBV4-1 and TRBJ2-5; no reliable D call. Germline V gene lookup returns CDR1 MGHRA and CDR2 YSYEKL. CDR3 length equals 14 residues. V lost 1 base, J lost 1 base, and 7 bases lay in between. CDR3 sequence reads: CASSQGQPQETQYF. The CDR3 DNA is TGCGCCAGCAGCCAAGGGCAGCCCCAAGAGACCCAGTACTTC.

This clone appeared a single time. The chain couples TRBV25-1 to TRBJ2-2; 9 nucleotides align to TRBD1. V gave up 10 bases and J gave up 5 bases; unmatched junction bases: 5. The CDR3 runs 13 residues. Germline V gene data show CDR1 as MGHDK and CDR2 as SYGVNS. CDR3 nucleotide sequence: TGTGCCACCTCCGACAGGGGGACCGGGGAGCTGTTTTTT. As protein: CATSDRGTGELFF.

The gene calls are TRBV5-6 and TRBJ2-1; D ambiguous. The CDR3 length is 15 residues. Trimming stripped 1 base from V and 2 bases from J, with 10 bases between. Germline V gives CDR1 SGHDT, CDR2 YYEEEE. CDR3 sequence reads: CASSLYTSAYNEQFF. CDR3 coding DNA: TGTGCCAGCAGCTTGTATACGTCTGCCTACAATGAGCAGTTCTTC.

The rearrangement uses TRBV7-6 and TRBJ1-1; TRBD1 might be the D (6 bases). This CDR3 is built from 14 residues. CDR1 and CDR2 (germline): SGHVS, FNYEAQ. The V end was cut by 4 bases, the J end by 4 bases, with 13 bases between. The CDR3 DNA is TGTGCCAGCAGCTACTCAGGGGTAGGCACTGAAGCTTTCTTT. The encoded protein is CASSYSGVGTEAFF. The whole variable domain, remainder taken from reference TRBV7-6 and TRBJ1-1, is GAGVSQSPRYKVTKRGQDVALRCDPISGHVSLYWYRQALGQGPEFLTYFNYEAQQDKSGLPNDRFSAERPEGSISTLTIQRTEQRDSAMYRCASSYSGVGTEAFFGQGTRLTVV.

The rearrangement links TRBV7-6 to TRBJ1-2, with 7 bases lining up with TRBD1. Germline trimming cut 5 bases from V and 4 bases from J; bases unmatched to any gene: 16. Germline V gene sequence: CDR1 SGHVS, CDR2 FNYEAQ. The CDR3 runs 17 residues. This CDR3 reads CASSARVRGHLSYGYTF. The CDR3, as DNA: TGTGCCAGCAGCGCCCGTGTTAGGGGGCATCTCTCCTATGGCTACACCTTC.

The rearrangement links TRBV14 to TRBJ2-5; tentatively, D is TRBD1 (6 bases). The CDR3 consists of 15 residues. Deletions cut 4 bases from V and 1 base from J, with 13 bases between. Per germline, CDR1 SGHDN and CDR2 FVKESK. CDR3 sequence reads: CASSRNWGLQETQYF. CDR3 DNA sequence: TGTGCCAGCAGCCGCAACTGGGGGCTCCAAGAGACCCAGTACTTC.

This sequence joins TRBV9 and TRBJ2-2; D is uncertain. The CDR3 runs to 13 residues. Trimming took 0 bases from V and 6 from J, leaving 6 bases between them. CDR1 SGDLS and CDR2 YYNGEE come from the germline V gene. CDR3 amino acids: CASSVEESGELFF. The CDR3 DNA sequence: TGTGCCAGCAGCGTAGAGGAATCCGGGGAGCTGTTTTTT.

This clone showed up just a few times. This sequence joins TRBV2 and TRBJ1-6; D gene uncertain. The CDR3 consists of 14 residues. V was pared by 2 bases and J by 6 bases, with 8 bases between. Germline V CDR1 and CDR2: SNHLY, FYNNEI. CDR3 residues: CASSERSGNSPLHF. The CDR3 nucleotides read TGTGCCAGCAGTGAACGCTCGGGTAATTCACCCCTCCACTTT.

This chain's CDR3 is CASSYSPGEVGELFF. As DNA, the CDR3 is TGTGCCAGCAGTTACTCTCCAGGGGAAGTTGGGGAGCTGTTTTTT. This chain joins TRBV6-5 and TRBJ2-2, with D possibly being TRBD1 (6 bases). The CDR3 is 15 residues long. CDR1 and CDR2 (germline): MNHEY, SVGAGI. V was shortened by 0 bases and J by 8 bases, with 13 bases between the two germline ends.

The chain has TRBV10-3 and TRBJ2-1; 7 bases align to TRBD1. With V trimmed by 2 bases and J by 6 bases, 4 bases remained unmatched. This CDR3 has 14 residues. CDR1 and CDR2 (germline): ENHRY, SYGVKD. This CDR3 is CAISETGQANEQFF. As DNA, the CDR3 is TGTGCCATCAGTGAGACCGGACAGGCCAATGAGCAGTTCTTC.

J is TRBJ2-5 and V is TRBV5-6; 8 bases align to TRBD2. The CDR3 runs to 14 residues. Per germline, CDR1 SGHDT and CDR2 YYEEEE. J was trimmed by 5 bases and V by 4 bases; bases with no gene match: 7. CDR3 coding DNA: TGTGCCAGCAGCCTCGGGACTAGTGAGGAGACCCAGTACTTC. It is translated as CASSLGTSEETQYF.

This sequence joins TRBV6-5 and TRBJ2-7; a weak D match, TRBD1 (6 bases). Germline assignment: CDR1 MNHEY and CDR2 SVGAGI. V lost 6 bases, J lost 1 base, and 13 bases lay in between. CDR3 length equals 14 residues. This chain's CDR3 is CASRGLGQSYEQYF. Here the CDR3 DNA reads TGTGCCAGCAGAGGCCTTGGACAGTCCTACGAGCAGTACTTC.

This clone has just one count. The V gene is TRBV10-3, the J gene TRBJ1-1; unclear D gene. This CDR3 contains 11 residues. CDR1 and CDR2 from the germline V gene are ENHRY and SYGVKD. Deletions cut 8 bases from V and 6 bases from J, with 10 bases between. In nucleotides, the CDR3 is TGTGCCATCCGTGCGGGGTCTGAAGCTTTCTTT. It encodes CAIRAGSEAFF.

The chain couples TRBV19 to TRBJ1-5, with TRBD1 as a possible D gene (5 bases). CDR3 length: 14 residues. Germline CDR1 LNHDA, CDR2 SQIVND (reference sequence). V lost 5 bases to trimming and J lost 4 bases, with 12 bases between them. The CDR3 DNA follows: TGTGCCAGTAGTCGTGGGGGGGGGAATCAGCCCCAGCATTTT. Protein sequence: CASSRGGGNQPQHF.

This rearrangement joins TRBV7-9 to TRBJ1-5; D gene uncertain. This CDR3 region has 15 residues. Looked up from germline, CDR1 is SEHNR and CDR2 is FQNEAQ (reference sequence). V lost 1 base, J lost 3 bases, and 10 bases lay in between. This CDR3 reads CASSLVGSTNQPQHF. The CDR3 nucleotides read TGTGCCAGCAGCTTAGTCGGCAGTACCAATCAGCCCCAGCATTTT.

This clone was detected only once. This sequence joins TRBV12-5 and TRBJ1-2; D uncertain. V was cut by 4 bases and J by 5 bases, with 11 bases left in between. The CDR3 has 13 residues. The germline V gene has CDR1 LGHNT and CDR2 FRNRAP. The CDR3 spells CASGSYWFYGYTF. The CDR3 nucleotides are TGTGCTAGTGGTTCCTATTGGTTTTATGGCTACACCTTC.

V usage is TRBV10-3 and J usage is TRBJ2-2; the D is unclear. Looked up from germline, CDR1 is ENHRY and CDR2 is SYGVKD. V was cut by 0 bases and J by 3 bases, with 2 bases left in between. This CDR3 region has 13 residues. The CDR3 coding sequence is TGTGCCATCAGTGAGTCCGACACCGGGGAGCTGTTTTTT. Its translation is CAISESDTGELFF.

The V call is TRBV5-4, the J call TRBJ2-1, with D perhaps TRBD1 (5 bases). The CDR3 is 12 amino acids. The germline V and J ends were trimmed by 5 bases and 4 bases, with 7 bases remaining between them. Germline V lookup: CDR1 SGHNT, CDR2 YYREEE (reference sequence). CDR3 region: CASSSGYNEQFF. The DNA of the CDR3 is TGTGCCAGCAGTTCAGGGTACAATGAGCAGTTCTTC.

J is TRBJ2-6 and V is TRBV27, with 9 bases aligning to TRBD1. The CDR3 consists of 15 residues. With 6 bases clipped from V and 2 bases from J, the junction kept 2 bases outside the gene matches. Germline CDR1 is MNHEY and CDR2 is SMNVEV (reference sequence). The CDR3 nucleotides read TGTGCCAGCAGCACAGGGGGCCCTGGGGCCAACGTCCTGACTTTC. Its protein product is CASSTGGPGANVLTF.

This sequence joins TRBV7-9 and TRBJ2-3; tentative D call: TRBD1 (6 bases). CDR3 size: 12 residues. V was cut by 6 bases and J by 6 bases, with 10 bases left in between. CDR1 and CDR2 from the germline V gene are SEHNR and FQNEAQ (reference sequence). CDR3 in DNA: TGTGCCAGCAGTTACAGGGACGATACGCAGTATTTT. This sequence encodes CASSYRDDTQYF.

CDR3 protein: CASSLRTGSDEQYF. CDR3 in DNA: TGTGCCAGCAGCTTACGAACAGGGAGTGACGAGCAGTACTTC. This chain uses TRBV7-9 with TRBJ2-7; perhaps TRBD1 as D (6 bases). The V gene's germline CDR1 is SEHNR and CDR2 FQNEAQ (reference sequence). The length of the CDR3 is 14 residues. V was trimmed by 2 bases and J by 5 bases, leaving 13 bases between them.

V is TRBV19 and J is TRBJ2-2; TRBD2 agrees at 16 bases. CDR3 length: 14 residues. CDR1 and CDR2 from the germline V gene are LNHDA and SQIVND (reference sequence). V lost 10 bases to trimming and J lost 6 bases; unmatched junction nucleotides: 2. The CDR3 sequence is CATGTSGGAGELFF. DNA for the CDR3: TGTGCCACCGGGACTAGCGGGGGGGCCGGGGAGCTGTTTTTT.

The genes are TRBV6-6 and TRBJ1-2; a possible D gene is TRBD1 (5 bases). Trimming shortened V by 2 bases and J by 8 bases, and 6 bases separated the two germline ends. Germline V CDR1 and CDR2: MNHNY, SVGAGI (reference sequence). The CDR3 has 11 residues. CDR3 DNA sequence: TGTGCCAGCAGTTACGGGGCAGGCTACACCTTC. It yields the protein CASSYGAGYTF.

V and J are TRBV6-5 and TRBJ1-2, with D tentatively TRBD1 (6 bases). Germline CDR1 and CDR2: MNHEY and SVGAGI. This CDR3 region has 12 residues. Trimming left V 2 bases short and J 13 bases short, with 14 bases between. The CDR3 bases are TGTGCCAGCAGTTACACAGGGCTATGGCCCACCTTC. It specifies CASSYTGLWPTF.

This chain uses TRBV10-3 with TRBJ2-7; the D call may be TRBD1 or TRBD2 (5 bases each). V dropped 6 bases and J dropped 4 bases, with 13 bases sitting between them. The CDR3 length is 13 residues. The germline V gene has CDR1 ENHRY and CDR2 SYGVKD. The CDR3, as DNA: TGTGCCATCAGGGGGGACGGAGGATACGAGCAGTACTTC. It specifies CAIRGDGGYEQYF.